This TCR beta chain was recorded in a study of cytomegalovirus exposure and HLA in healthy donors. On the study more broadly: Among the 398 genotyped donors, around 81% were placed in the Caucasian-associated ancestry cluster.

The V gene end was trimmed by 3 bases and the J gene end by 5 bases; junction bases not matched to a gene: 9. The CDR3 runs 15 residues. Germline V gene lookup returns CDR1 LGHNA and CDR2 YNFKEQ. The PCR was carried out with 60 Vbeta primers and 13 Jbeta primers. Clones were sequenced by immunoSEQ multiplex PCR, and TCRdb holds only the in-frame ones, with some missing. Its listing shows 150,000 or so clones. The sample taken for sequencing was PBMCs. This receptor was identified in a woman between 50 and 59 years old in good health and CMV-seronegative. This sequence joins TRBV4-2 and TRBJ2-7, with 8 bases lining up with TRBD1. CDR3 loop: CASSQQGAPSHEQYF. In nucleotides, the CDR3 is TGTGCCAGCAGCCAGCAGGGGGCACCGTCCCACGAGCAGTACTTC.